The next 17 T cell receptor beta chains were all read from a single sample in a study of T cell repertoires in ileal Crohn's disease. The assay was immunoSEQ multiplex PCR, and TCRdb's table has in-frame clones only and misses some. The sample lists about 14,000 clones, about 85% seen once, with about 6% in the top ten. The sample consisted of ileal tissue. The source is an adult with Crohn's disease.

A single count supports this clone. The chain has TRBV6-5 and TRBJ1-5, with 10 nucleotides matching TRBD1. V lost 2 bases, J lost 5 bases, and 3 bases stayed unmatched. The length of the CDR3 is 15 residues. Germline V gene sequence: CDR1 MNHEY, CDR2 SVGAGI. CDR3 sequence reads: CASSYAGTGDQPQHF. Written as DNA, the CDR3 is TGTGCCAGCAGTTACGCCGGGACAGGGGATCAGCCCCAGCATTTT.

This chain's CDR3 is CASGPIVGRSSTDTQYF. CDR3 sequence (DNA): TGTGCCAGCGGCCCCATAGTGGGCAGGTCTAGCACAGATACGCAGTATTTT. The chain couples TRBV27 to TRBJ2-3; no definite D call. V lost 8 bases to trimming and J lost 0 bases, with 21 bases between them. CDR1 and CDR2 from the germline V gene are MNHEY and SMNVEV (reference sequence). This CDR3 is 17 amino acids long.

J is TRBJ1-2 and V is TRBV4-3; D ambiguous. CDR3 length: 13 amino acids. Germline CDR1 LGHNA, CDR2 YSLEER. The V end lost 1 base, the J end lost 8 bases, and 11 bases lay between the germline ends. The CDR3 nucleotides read TGCGCCAGCAGCCAAGGAACGGAGATGGGCTACACCTTC. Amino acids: CASSQGTEMGYTF.

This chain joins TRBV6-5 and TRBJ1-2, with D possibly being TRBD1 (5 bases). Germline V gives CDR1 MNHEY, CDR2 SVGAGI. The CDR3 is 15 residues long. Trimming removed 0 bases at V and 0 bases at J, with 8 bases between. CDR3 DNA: TGTGCCAGCAGTTACTCAGGGGCGACTAACTATGGCTACACCTTC. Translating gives CASSYSGATNYGYTF.

Written as DNA, the CDR3 is TGCAGCGTTGAAGAAAGAGCTAACGAGCAGTACTTC. Translated: CSVEERANEQYF. The chain employs TRBV29-1 and TRBJ2-7; D is undetermined. V lost 0 bases, J lost 5 bases, and 8 bases lay in between. CDR1 SQVTM and CDR2 ANQGSEA come from the germline V gene. The CDR3 extends over 12 amino acids.

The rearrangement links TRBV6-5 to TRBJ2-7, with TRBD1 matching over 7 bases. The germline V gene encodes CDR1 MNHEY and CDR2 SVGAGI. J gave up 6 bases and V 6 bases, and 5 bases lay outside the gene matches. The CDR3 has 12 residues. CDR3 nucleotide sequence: TGTGCCAGCAGACGGACAGGTGGCGAGCAGTACTTC. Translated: CASRRTGGEQYF.

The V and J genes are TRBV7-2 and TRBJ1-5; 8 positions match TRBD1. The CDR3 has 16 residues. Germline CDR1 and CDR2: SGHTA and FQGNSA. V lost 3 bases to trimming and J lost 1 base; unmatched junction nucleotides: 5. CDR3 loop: CASSLRQGLSNQPQHF. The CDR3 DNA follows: TGTGCCAGCAGCTTGCGACAGGGGCTGAGCAATCAGCCCCAGCATTTT.

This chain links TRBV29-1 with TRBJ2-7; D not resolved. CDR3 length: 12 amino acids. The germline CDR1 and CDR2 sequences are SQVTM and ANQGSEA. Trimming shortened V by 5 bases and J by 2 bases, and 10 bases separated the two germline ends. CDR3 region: CSVSEEAYEQYF. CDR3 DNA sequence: TGCAGCGTTAGTGAGGAAGCCTACGAGCAGTACTTC.

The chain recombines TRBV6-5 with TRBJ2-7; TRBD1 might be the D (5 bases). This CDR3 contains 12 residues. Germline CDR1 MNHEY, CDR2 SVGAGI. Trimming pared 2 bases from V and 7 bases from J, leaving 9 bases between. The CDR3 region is CASSYRGGEQYF. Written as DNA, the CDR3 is TGTGCCAGCAGTTACAGGGGTGGTGAGCAGTACTTC.

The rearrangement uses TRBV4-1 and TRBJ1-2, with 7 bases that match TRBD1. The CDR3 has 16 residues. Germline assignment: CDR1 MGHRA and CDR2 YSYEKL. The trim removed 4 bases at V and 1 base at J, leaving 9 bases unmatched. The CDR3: CASSRNPTGVNYGYTF. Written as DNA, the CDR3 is TGCGCCAGCAGCCGAAATCCAACAGGGGTTAACTATGGCTACACCTTC.

As DNA, the CDR3 is TGTGCCACCTCAAGTCAGGGTAGAAACACCATATATTTT. Translation: CATSSQGRNTIYF. The rearrangement uses TRBV27 and TRBJ1-3; maybe TRBD1 (5 bases). This CDR3 region has 13 residues. The germline V gene has CDR1 MNHEY and CDR2 SMNVEV (reference sequence). Trimming removed 10 bases at V and 5 bases at J, with 15 bases between.

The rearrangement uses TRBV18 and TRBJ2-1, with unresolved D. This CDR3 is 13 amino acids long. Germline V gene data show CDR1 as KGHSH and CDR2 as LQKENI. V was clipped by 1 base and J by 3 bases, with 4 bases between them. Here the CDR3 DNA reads TGTGCCAGCTCACCACTCTTCTACAATGAGCAGTTCTTC. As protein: CASSPLFYNEQFF.

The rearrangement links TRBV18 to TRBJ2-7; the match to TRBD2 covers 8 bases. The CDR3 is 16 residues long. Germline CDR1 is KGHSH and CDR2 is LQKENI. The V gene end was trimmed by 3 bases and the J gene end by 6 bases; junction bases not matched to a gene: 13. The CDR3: CASSPGTGTSSPEQYF. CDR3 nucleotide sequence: TGTGCCAGCTCACCGGGAACCGGGACTAGTTCTCCCGAGCAGTACTTC.

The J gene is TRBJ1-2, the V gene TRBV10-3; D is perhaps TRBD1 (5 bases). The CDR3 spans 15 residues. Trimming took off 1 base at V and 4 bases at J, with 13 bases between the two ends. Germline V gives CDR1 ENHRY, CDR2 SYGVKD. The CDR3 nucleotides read TGTGCCATCAGTGAGTTTCCGGACGGGGGCTATGGCTACACCTTC. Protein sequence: CAISEFPDGGYGYTF.

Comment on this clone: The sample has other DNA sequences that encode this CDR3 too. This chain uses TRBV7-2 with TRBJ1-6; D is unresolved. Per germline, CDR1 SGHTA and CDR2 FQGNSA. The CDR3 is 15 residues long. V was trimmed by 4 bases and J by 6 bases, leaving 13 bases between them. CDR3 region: CASSSRQGSNSPLHF. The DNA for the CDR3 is TGTGCCAGCAGCTCCCGACAAGGCAGTAATTCACCCCTCCACTTT.

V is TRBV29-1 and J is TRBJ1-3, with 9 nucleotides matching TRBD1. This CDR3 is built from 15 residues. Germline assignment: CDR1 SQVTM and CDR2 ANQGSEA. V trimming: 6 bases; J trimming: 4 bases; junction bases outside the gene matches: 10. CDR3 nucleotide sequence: TGCAGCGTCGCGCCCGGGACAGGGCAAGGAAACACCATATATTTT. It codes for CSVAPGTGQGNTIYF.

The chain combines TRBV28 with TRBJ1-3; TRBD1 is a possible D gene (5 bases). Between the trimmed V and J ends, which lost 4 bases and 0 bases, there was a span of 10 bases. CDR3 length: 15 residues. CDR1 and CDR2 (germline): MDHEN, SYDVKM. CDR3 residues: CASSSRGISGNTIYF. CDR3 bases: TGTGCCAGCAGTTCTAGGGGAATCTCTGGAAACACCATATATTTT. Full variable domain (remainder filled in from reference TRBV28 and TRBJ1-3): DVKVTQSSRYLVKRTGEKVFLECVQDMDHENMFWYRQDPGLGLRLIYFSYDVKMKEKGDIPEGYSVSREKKERFSLILESASTNQTSMYLCASSSRGISGNTIYFGEGSWLTVV.